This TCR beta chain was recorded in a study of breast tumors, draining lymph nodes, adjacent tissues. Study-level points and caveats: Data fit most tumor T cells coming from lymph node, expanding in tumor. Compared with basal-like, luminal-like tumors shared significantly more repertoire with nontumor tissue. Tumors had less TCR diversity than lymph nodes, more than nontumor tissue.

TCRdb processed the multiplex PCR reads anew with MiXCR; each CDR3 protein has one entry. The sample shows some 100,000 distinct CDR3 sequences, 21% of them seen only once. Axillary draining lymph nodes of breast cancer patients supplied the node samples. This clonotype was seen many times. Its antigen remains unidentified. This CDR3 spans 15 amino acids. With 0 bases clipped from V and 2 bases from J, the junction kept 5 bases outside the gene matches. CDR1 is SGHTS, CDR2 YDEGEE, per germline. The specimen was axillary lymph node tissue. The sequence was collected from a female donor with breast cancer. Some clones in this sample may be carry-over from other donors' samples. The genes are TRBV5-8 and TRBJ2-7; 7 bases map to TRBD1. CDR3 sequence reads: CASSLAWDSPYEQYF. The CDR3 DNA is TGTGCCAGCAGCTTGGCCTGGGACAGTCCCTACGAGCAGTACTTC.